This TCR beta chain was observed in a study of T-cell memory formation after mild COVID-19. Whole-study context: Largely donor-specific TCR clusters were found.

The TCR alpha and TCR beta cDNA libraries, bearing sample barcodes and UMIs, were generated by 5'RACE using constant-segment primers. One entry per CDR3 protein, called by TCRdb with MiXCR from the 5' RACE reads. The sample contains hundreds of thousands of distinct CDR3 sequences, about 20% of which appear only once. Sequences were obtained from PBMCs or a T cell subset sorted from them (not recorded which). The receptor was derived from an adult woman who had mild COVID-19 (a few samples of this study predate the infection). Cell type and time point are not known.

The CDR3 reads CASSSTSGVTDTQYF. The CDR3 nucleotides are TGTGCCAGCAGCTCGACTAGCGGGGTTACAGATACGCAGTATTTT. V is TRBV7-9 and J is TRBJ2-3; 11 positions match TRBD2. Trimming removed 4 bases from V and 3 bases from J; junction bases left unmatched: 3. The CDR3 runs 15 residues. Germline V lookup: CDR1 SEHNR, CDR2 FQNEAQ (reference sequence).